The next 13 T cell receptor beta chains were all read from a single sample in a study of a mutant IDH1 vaccine in newly diagnosed glioma. The repertoire was sequenced with immunoSEQ multiplex PCR; TCRdb's copy has only in-frame clones and lacks some. The repertoire holds 25,000 to 30,000 clones, with around 80% as singletons. Time point here: week 5, during vaccination. The study gave 300 ug of mutant IDH1 20-mer peptide per vaccine dose, with topical imiquimod. Their specific antigens are unknown. Sequenced here: PBMCs, sampled from a glioma patient whose treatment included an IDH1 peptide vaccine. The source of these receptors is a man aged 40-55 years with glioma. Some clones in this sample may be carry-over from other donors' samples.

V is TRBV19 and J is TRBJ1-5; 9 bases are a match to TRBD1. The V gene end was trimmed by 5 bases and the J gene end by 7 bases; junction bases not matched to a gene: 6. This CDR3 is built from 14 residues. Germline-derived CDR1 and CDR2 are LNHDA and SQIVND (reference sequence). The CDR3 is CASSPTGGQQPQHF. The CDR3 nucleotides are TGTGCCAGTAGTCCTACAGGGGGCCAACAGCCCCAGCATTTT.

V and J are TRBV6-5 and TRBJ2-3; 13 bases agree with TRBD2. Trimming cost V 6 bases and J 7 bases; bases outside gene matches: 4. The germline CDR1 and CDR2 sequences are MNHEY and SVGAGI. The CDR3 is 14 amino acids. CDR3 nucleotide sequence: TGTGCCAGCAGAGGGACTAGCGGGGACAATACGCAGTATTTT. Protein product: CASRGTSGDNTQYF.

This clone was found once. The chain carries TRBV15 and TRBJ1-3; D is uncertain. CDR1 is LNHNV and CDR2 is YYDKDF in the germline V gene (reference sequence). The CDR3 has 16 amino acids. Trimming cost V 0 bases and J 0 bases, with 9 bases left between them. The CDR3 DNA reads TGTGCCACCAGCAGAGAGGTGGGCCCCTCTGGAAACACCATATATTTT. Translated: CATSREVGPSGNTIYF.

This chain uses TRBV27 with TRBJ2-3; the match to TRBD2 covers 9 bases. Germline CDR1 MNHEY, CDR2 SMNVEV (reference sequence). With V trimmed by 7 bases and J by 5 bases, 10 bases remained unmatched. This CDR3 spans 15 amino acids. CDR3 sequence: CASTLGLAAGDTQYF. The CDR3 bases are TGTGCCAGCACCCTGGGACTAGCCGCCGGAGATACGCAGTATTTT.

CDR3 bases: TGTGCCAGCACTCAAGCGGGGGGCACTGAAGCTTTCTTT. It codes for CASTQAGGTEAFF. The chain is built from TRBV6-6 and TRBJ1-1, with D tentatively TRBD1 (5 bases). The CDR3 is 13 amino acids. Trimming shortened V by 7 bases and J by 4 bases, and 13 bases separated the two germline ends. CDR1 is MNHNY, CDR2 SVGAGI, per germline (reference sequence).

The chain couples TRBV27 to TRBJ2-7; D is uncertain. Germline lookup yields CDR1 MNHEY and CDR2 SMNVEV (reference sequence). This CDR3 contains 15 residues. The V and J ends lost 3 bases and 2 bases respectively, with 14 bases between them. CDR3 protein: CASSFLQDRPYEQYF. Here the CDR3 DNA reads TGTGCCAGCAGTTTTCTTCAGGACCGACCCTACGAGCAGTACTTC.

This clone was recorded once. The genes are TRBV19 and TRBJ1-6, with TRBD1 matching over 7 bases. CDR3 length: 17 amino acids. V was pared by 5 bases and J by 13 bases, with 20 bases of the junction left unmatched. The germline V gene encodes CDR1 LNHDA and CDR2 SQIVND (reference sequence). In DNA, the CDR3 is TGTGCCAGTAGTCTGCATACCGGGACAGCTTCTCCTAATCCCCTCCACTTT. Encoded protein: CASSLHTGTASPNPLHF.

V is TRBV5-1 and J is TRBJ2-7; 16 nucleotides line up with TRBD2. With V trimmed by 4 bases and J by 0 bases, 4 bases remained unmatched. The CDR3 extends over 17 amino acids. Germline V gives CDR1 SGHRS, CDR2 YFSETQ. CDR3 region: CASSRGLAGGYSYEQYF. CDR3 DNA sequence: TGCGCCAGCAGCCGGGGACTAGCGGGGGGGTACTCCTACGAGCAGTACTTC.

V usage is TRBV9 and J usage is TRBJ1-2; TRBD1 aligns across 10 bases. The CDR3 is 15 amino acids. With V trimmed by 2 bases and J by 4 bases, 5 bases remained unmatched. Per germline, CDR1 SGDLS and CDR2 YYNGEE. The CDR3 here is CASSVWDRGVYGYTF. The CDR3 coding sequence is TGTGCCAGCAGCGTTTGGGACAGGGGAGTCTATGGCTACACCTTC.

The gene calls are TRBV11-1 and TRBJ1-5, with 9 bases lining up with TRBD1. The V gene's germline CDR1 is SGHAT and CDR2 FQDESV (reference sequence). The V and J ends lost 3 bases and 6 bases, in that order; junction bases with no gene match: 6. CDR3 length: 15 residues. In DNA form, the CDR3 reads TGTGCCAGCAGCTTGGGACAGGGCACGGGTCAGCCCCAGCATTTT. As protein: CASSLGQGTGQPQHF.

This chain connects TRBV12-5 to TRBJ1-2; the D gene is possibly TRBD1 (5 bases). Germline-derived CDR1 and CDR2 are LGHNT and FRNRAP. Trimming shortened V by 3 bases and J by 8 bases, and 19 bases separated the two germline ends. The CDR3 sequence is 15 residues long. The CDR3 DNA is TGTGCTAGTGGTTTTCTGAGGTATGGGGGAGGCGGCTACACCTTC. Translation: CASGFLRYGGGGYTF.

The chain is built from TRBV4-1 and TRBJ2-7; 7 nucleotides agree with TRBD1. The CDR3 sequence is 15 residues long. The germline gives CDR1 MGHRA, CDR2 YSYEKL. V was clipped by 10 bases and J by 9 bases; unmatched bases: 21. The CDR3 bases are TGCGCCATCATAAACCTGTCAGGGGGTAAAACAGGGCAGTACTTC. It translates to CAIINLSGGKTGQYF.

This chain connects TRBV10-1 to TRBJ2-1; the D gene is possibly TRBD1 (6 bases). CDR1 and CDR2 (germline): WNHNN, SYGVQD (reference sequence). Trimming cost V 0 bases and J 10 bases, with 10 bases left between them. This CDR3 comprises 13 residues. CDR3 loop: CASSESGAWEQFF. CDR3 nucleotide sequence: TGCGCCAGCAGTGAGTCGGGGGCTTGGGAGCAGTTCTTC.